One and the same sample provided the 5 T cell receptor beta chains below, sequenced in a study of vaccination and CD4 T cells after COVID-19. Treatment meaning: approximately 9-day PBMC culture with coronavirus spike peptide pools or control peptides (ViraFEST assay). The antigens of these receptors remain unknown. The assay that was used to sequence DNA from cultured CD4+ T cells was the Oncomine TCR Beta short-read assay. MiXCR, run by TCRdb on the PCR reads, gives a single entry per CDR3 protein. The table has under 7,500 distinct CDR3 sequences, approximately 57% seen once. The sequenced sample consisted of CD4+ T cells from blood, cultured in vitro. These receptor sequences come from a human donor who had recovered from COVID-19.

The rearrangement links TRBV30 to TRBJ2-5; 13 nucleotides line up with TRBD2. The CDR3 has 15 amino acids. After removal of 5 bases from V and 5 bases from J, the junction contained 8 bases not matched to a gene. The germline CDR1 and CDR2 sequences are GTSNPN and SVGIG (reference sequence). CDR3 sequence reads: CAWVNPGLAGETQYF. As DNA, the CDR3 is TGTGCCTGGGTAAACCCGGGACTAGCGGGGGAGACCCAGTACTTC.

V is TRBV6-2 or TRBV6-3 and J is TRBJ1-2; D perhaps matches TRBD1 (6 bases). CDR1 is MNHEY and CDR2 is SVGEGT in the germline V gene. The CDR3 spans 12 residues. V was trimmed by 6 bases and J by 10 bases, leaving 15 bases between them. The CDR3 protein is CASSPRTDHYTF. CDR3 nucleotide sequence: TGTGCCAGCAGCCCTCGGACAGACCACTACACCTTC.

This rearrangement joins TRBV7-2 to TRBJ2-5; 7 bases agree with TRBD1. The CDR3 is 13 residues long. The germline gives CDR1 SGHTA, CDR2 FQGNSA. V gave up 5 bases and J gave up 2 bases; unmatched junction bases: 2. The chain's CDR3 is CASSGTAQETQYF. DNA of the CDR3: TGTGCCAGCAGCGGGACAGCTCAAGAGACCCAGTACTTC.

The chain links TRBV30 to TRBJ1-1; TRBD1 matches 9 bases. In germline, CDR1 is GTSNPN, CDR2 SVGIG (reference sequence). This CDR3 spans 13 amino acids. V dropped 3 bases and J dropped 7; count of bases not matched to a gene: 6. Here the CDR3 DNA reads TGTGCCTGGAGCACAGACAGGGGGTTTGAAGCTTTCTTT. This gives the protein CAWSTDRGFEAFF.

This clonotype was seen a few times. CDR3: CASSLVRTTEAFF. CDR3 DNA: TGTGCCAGCAGCTTAGTACGGACAACTGAAGCTTTCTTT. This chain joins TRBV7-2 and TRBJ1-1; TRBD1 is a possible D gene (5 bases). This CDR3 has 13 amino acids. In germline, CDR1 is SGHTA, CDR2 FQGNSA. Trimming shortened V by 1 base and J by 5 bases, and 8 bases separated the two germline ends.